The 2 T cell receptor beta chains listed next were all sequenced from one sample in a study of T-cell reconstitution after alpha-beta-depleted transplantation in children. Unique molecular identifiers were used in preparing the TCRbeta library. TCRdb redid the calling of the PCR reads with MiXCR, one entry per CDR3 protein. The table lists about 980,000 distinct CDR3 sequences, about 30% of them singletons. Here the sequenced sample was PBMCs, mostly from graft donor cells, taken 360 days after TCRalphabeta/CD19-depleted stem cell transplant. Receptors originate from a boy less than two years old who had a stem cell transplant for SCID, so the T cells may come from the graft donor.

Details on this clonotype: Just one base apart from a much larger clone, this may be a read error. This chain's CDR3 is CASSERNEAFF. In DNA, the CDR3 is TGTGCCAGCAGTGAACGGAATGAAGCTTTCTTT. The rearrangement links TRBV2 to TRBJ1-1; D gene unclear. The CDR3 length is 11 residues. V dropped 2 bases and J dropped 7 bases, with 5 bases sitting between them. In germline, CDR1 is SNHLY, CDR2 FYNNEI. The entire variable domain, with the rest obtained from reference TRBV2 and TRBJ1-1, is as follows: EPEVTQTPSHQVTQMGQEVILRCVPISNHLYFYWYRQILGQKVEFLVSFYNNEISEKSEIFDDQFSVERPDGSNFTLKIRSTKLEDSAMYFCASSERNEAFFGQGTRLTVV.

A few counts support this clonotype. This chain links TRBV15 with TRBJ2-1; 10 nucleotides line up with TRBD2. The CDR3 consists of 15 residues. V trimming: 3 bases; J trimming: 6 bases; junction bases outside the gene matches: 5. Per the germline V gene, CDR1 is LNHNV and CDR2 is YYDKDF (reference sequence). The CDR3 spells CATSSTSGVSNEQFF. CDR3 nucleotide sequence: TGTGCCACCAGCAGCACTAGCGGGGTTTCCAATGAGCAGTTCTTC.